This T cell receptor (beta chain) was sequenced during a study of shared clonotypes between healthy human individuals. Background on the study: The study enrolled two women and a few men aged 18 to 49. Broader study findings: In a handful of donors, around 5% of naive CD4 clonotypes appeared in common.

With respect to this clone: No antigen is known for it.

Sequencing was performed with immunoSEQ multiplex PCR; in TCRdb, only in-frame clones are kept and a portion is missing. The sample includes about 320,000 clones, roughly 87% seen only once; the top ten take around 15%. V was shortened by 6 bases and J by 3 bases, with 15 bases between the two germline ends. The germline V gene encodes CDR1 SQVTM and CDR2 ANQGSEA. The CDR3 runs 13 residues. The clonotype originates from a man between 18 and 29 years old in good health. The sample comprised memory CD8+ T cells sorted from blood. Subset described: CD45RO+ cells pooled with CCR7-negative TemRA cells. The chain combines TRBV29-1 with TRBJ2-7; the D gene is possibly TRBD2 (5 bases). This CDR3 reads CSVLTEALYEQYF. In DNA, the CDR3 is TGCAGCGTGCTGACGGAGGCCCTCTACGAGCAGTACTTC.